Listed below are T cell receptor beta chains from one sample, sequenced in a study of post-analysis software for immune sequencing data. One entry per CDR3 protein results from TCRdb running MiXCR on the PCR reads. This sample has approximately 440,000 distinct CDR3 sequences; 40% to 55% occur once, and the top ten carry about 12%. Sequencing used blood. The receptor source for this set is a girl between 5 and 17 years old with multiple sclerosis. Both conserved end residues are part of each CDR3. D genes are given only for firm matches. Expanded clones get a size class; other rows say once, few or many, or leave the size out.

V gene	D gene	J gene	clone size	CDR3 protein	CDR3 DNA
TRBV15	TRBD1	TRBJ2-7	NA	CATSSPEDRDSQYEQYF	TGTGCCACCAGCAGCCCCGAGGACCGGGACAGCCAATACGAGCAGTACTTC
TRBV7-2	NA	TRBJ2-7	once	CASSLVVGSSYEQYF	TGTGCCAGCAGCTTAGTTGTCGGAAGCTCCTACGAGCAGTACTTC
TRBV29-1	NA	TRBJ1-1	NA	CSVETGGTEAFF	TGCAGCGTTGAAACGGGCGGCACTGAAGCTTTCTTT
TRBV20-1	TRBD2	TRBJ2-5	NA	CSARGAGGTKTQYF	TGCAGTGCTAGAGGGGCGGGAGGAACGAAGACCCAGTACTTC
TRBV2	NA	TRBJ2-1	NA	CASSELAYNEQFF	TGTGCCAGCAGTGAACTAGCGTACAATGAGCAGTTCTTC
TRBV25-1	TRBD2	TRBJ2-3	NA	CASTPSDSGFTDTQYF	TGTGCCAGCACCCCGAGCGATAGCGGGTTCACAGATACGCAGTATTTT
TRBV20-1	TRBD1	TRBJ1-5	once	CSARWSQGGGQPRHF	TGCAGTGCTAGATGGAGCCAGGGGGGGGGTCAGCCCCGGCATTTT
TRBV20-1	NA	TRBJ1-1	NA	CSAPLQNTEAFF	TGCAGTGCTCCCCTACAGAACACTGAAGCTTTCTTT
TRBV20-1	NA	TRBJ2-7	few	CSADSTSYEQYF	TGCAGTGCTGACTCTACCTCCTACGAGCAGTACTTC
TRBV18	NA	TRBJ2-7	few	CASSPPRAGAYEQYF	TGTGCCAGCTCACCACCGAGGGCAGGGGCCTACGAGCAGTACTTC
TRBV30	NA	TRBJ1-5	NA	CAWSVSEYSNQPQHF	TGTGCCTGGAGTGTATCAGAGTATAGCAATCAGCCCCAGCATTTT
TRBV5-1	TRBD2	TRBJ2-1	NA	CASSGPGLAAHYNEQFF	TGCGCCAGCAGCGGACCGGGACTAGCGGCACATTACAATGAGCAGTTCTTC
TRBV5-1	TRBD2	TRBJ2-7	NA	CASSLEASGQYEQYF	TGCGCCAGCAGCTTGGAAGCTAGCGGTCAATACGAGCAGTACTTC
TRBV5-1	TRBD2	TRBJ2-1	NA	CASSASGRVGNEQFF	TGCGCCAGCAGCGCAAGCGGGAGGGTTGGCAATGAGCAGTTCTTC
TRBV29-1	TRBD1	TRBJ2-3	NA	CSGDRDGTDTQYF	TGCAGCGGGGACAGGGACGGGACAGATACGCAGTATTTT
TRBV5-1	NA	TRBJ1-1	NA	CASSLTAQGTGYTEAFF	TGCGCCAGCAGCTTGACGGCACAAGGGACCGGTTACACTGAAGCTTTCTTT
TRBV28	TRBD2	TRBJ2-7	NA	CASSLLPGTSGSYEQYF	TGTGCCAGCAGTTTATTACCCGGGACTAGCGGATCCTACGAGCAGTACTTC
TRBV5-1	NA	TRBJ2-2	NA	CAISLAVLDTGELFF	TGCGCCATCAGCTTGGCCGTCTTAGACACCGGGGAGCTGTTTTTT
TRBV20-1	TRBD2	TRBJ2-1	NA	CSADAGTSGRNEQFF	TGCAGTGCAGACGCCGGGACTAGCGGGAGGAATGAGCAGTTCTTC
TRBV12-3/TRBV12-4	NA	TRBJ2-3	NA	CASSIDRQDTQYF	TGTGCCAGCAGCATTGACAGGCAAGATACGCAGTATTTT
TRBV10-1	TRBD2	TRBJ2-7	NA	CASSVGREGLFEQYF	TGCGCCAGCAGTGTGGGACGGGAGGGCCTCTTCGAGCAGTACTTC
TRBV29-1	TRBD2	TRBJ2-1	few	CSVETAGGYNEQFF	TGCAGCGTTGAAACAGCGGGAGGTTACAATGAGCAGTTCTTC
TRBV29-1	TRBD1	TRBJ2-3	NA	CSVSRDRGKYF	TGCAGCGTTTCCAGAGACAGGGGGAAGTATTTT
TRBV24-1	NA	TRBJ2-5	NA	CATSGGEGKETQYF	TGTGCCACCAGTGGCGGTGAGGGTAAAGAGACCCAGTACTTC
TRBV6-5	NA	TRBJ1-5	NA	CASSYSLGASQPQHF	TGTGCCAGCAGTTACTCGTTGGGGGCAAGTCAGCCCCAGCATTTT
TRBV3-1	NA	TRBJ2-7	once	CASSQGMGEAYEQYF	TGTGCCAGCAGCCAAGGCATGGGAGAGGCTTACGAGCAGTACTTC
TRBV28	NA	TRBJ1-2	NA	CASSSGAGYGYTF	TGTGCCAGCAGCTCCGGTGCGGGGTATGGCTACACCTTC